Listed below are T cell receptor beta chains from one sample, sequenced in a study of blood T cells in healthy people across ages. One entry per CDR3 protein, called by TCRdb with MiXCR from the 5' RACE reads. The table has approximately 780,000 distinct CDR3 sequences, approximately 24% seen once. A further study also used this sample, focusing on T cells of mothers and their children.

Sequenced sample: blood. These receptors came from a boy between 10 and 17 years old in good health. The CDR3 runs from the conserved cysteine through the conserved F or W. The D gene is left open where the match is weak. The size field is filled for only some rows; it gives once, few, many or a size class.

CDR3nt	CDR3aa	j_gene	d_gene	v_gene	abundance
TGCGCCAGCAGCCCCCAGGACGGGGGCCCTGAAGCTTTCTTT	CASSPQDGGPEAFF	TRBJ1-1	.	TRBV4-1	few
TGCGCCAGCAGCTCGGACAGATTAGGGGAAAAACTGTTTTTT	CASSSDRLGEKLFF	TRBJ1-4	.	TRBV5-1	.
TGTGCCAGCAGCTTAGACGGGGCCTCTGGAAACACCATATATTTT	CASSLDGASGNTIYF	TRBJ1-3	.	TRBV7-6	.
TGTGCCAGCAGTCGAAGGACGGGGACAGGGGACTCCTACGAGCAGTACTTC	CASSRRTGTGDSYEQYF	TRBJ2-7	TRBD1	TRBV6-1	.
TGCAGCGCGTCGCAGGGACCAGAGACCCAGTACTTC	CSASQGPETQYF	TRBJ2-5	.	TRBV29-1	few
TGTGCCAGCAGCTTAAAAGTTTCGGAGACCCAGTACTTC	CASSLKVSETQYF	TRBJ2-5	.	TRBV7-3	.
TGTGCCAGCAGCCCTCTTCCAACCTACGAGCAGTACTTC	CASSPLPTYEQYF	TRBJ2-7	.	TRBV27	.
TGCAGTGCTCCTTCAGGGGAAAAACTGTTTTTT	CSAPSGEKLFF	TRBJ1-4	.	TRBV20-1	once
TGTGCCAGCAGCACCCACGCAACTAATGAAAAACTGTTTTTT	CASSTHATNEKLFF	TRBJ1-4	.	TRBV14	.
TGTGCCAGCACCCATTCCAGGGTGGGTGTTGAGCAGTTCTTC	CASTHSRVGVEQFF	TRBJ2-1	.	TRBV6-2/TRBV6-3	.
TGTGCCAGCAGCCAACCGGACAGGGACGAGCAGTACTTC	CASSQPDRDEQYF	TRBJ2-7	TRBD1	TRBV3-1	.
TGTGCCAGCAGCTCTCAGCGGGGGGGCGAGTATGAGCAGTTCTTC	CASSSQRGGEYEQFF	TRBJ2-1	TRBD2	TRBV7-3	few
TGTGCCAGCAGCCACCCCCAGAGAACAGGGGGTAGGCGTACCGGGGAGCTGTTTTTT	CASSHPQRTGGRRTGELFF	TRBJ2-2	TRBD1	TRBV14	.
TGCAGTGCTAGTAGACAAGAGAGCTCCTACGAGCAGTACTTC	CSASRQESSYEQYF	TRBJ2-7	.	TRBV20-1	few